This entry lists 15 T cell receptor beta chains sequenced from one sample in a study of blood T cell repertoires in COVID-19. Libraries were prepared by immunoSEQ multiplex PCR; TCRdb keeps only in-frame clonotypes and omits some of them. Here the sample spans fewer than 350,000 clones, over 75% being singletons. Sequencing input: PBMCs or T cells enriched from blood (not recorded which). The receptor source for this set is a man aged 25 to 45 who had recovered from COVID-19.

The chain employs TRBV24-1 and TRBJ1-2; D remains ambiguous. Germline CDR1 and CDR2: KGHDR and SFDVKD. This CDR3 is built from 14 residues. V lost 1 base to trimming and J lost 2 bases, with 7 bases between them. CDR3 in DNA: TGTGCCACCAGTGATTTTGCCCTAAACTATGGCTACACCTTC. It codes for CATSDFALNYGYTF.

The chain recombines TRBV6-2 or TRBV6-3 with TRBJ2-5, with 9 bases aligning to TRBD2. The CDR3 contains 15 residues. The trim removed 2 bases at V and 4 bases at J, leaving 5 bases unmatched. CDR1 and CDR2 (germline): MNHEY, SVGEGT. CDR3: CASSYRASGAETQYF. The DNA of the CDR3 is TGTGCCAGCAGTTACCGTGCTAGCGGGGCAGAGACCCAGTACTTC.

Worth noting for this clone: This sample also contains other DNA sequences that code for the same CDR3. The chain uses TRBV11-2 and TRBJ1-1; D perhaps matches TRBD1 (5 bases). The CDR3 loop spans 13 amino acids. The V end lost 3 bases, the J end lost 2 bases, and 7 bases lay between the germline ends. Germline V gives CDR1 SGHAT, CDR2 FQNNGV. DNA of the CDR3: TGTGCCAGCAGCTTCCAGGGCAACACTGAAGCTTTCTTT. As protein: CASSFQGNTEAFF.

This clone occurred a few times. The rearrangement joins TRBV24-1 to TRBJ2-2; possible D gene TRBD1, 6 bases. Germline CDR1 is KGHDR and CDR2 is SFDVKD. The CDR3 contains 14 residues. Trimming left V 3 bases short and J 6 bases short, with 10 bases between. The CDR3 coding sequence is TGTGCCACCAGTGATACAGGGTTTGCCGGGGAGCTGTTTTTT. As protein: CATSDTGFAGELFF.

The chain combines TRBV9 with TRBJ2-2; 7 nucleotides agree with TRBD2. Germline CDR1 is SGDLS and CDR2 is YYNGEE. J was trimmed by 7 bases and V by 3 bases; bases with no gene match: 6. The CDR3 length is 14 residues. In DNA form, the CDR3 reads TGTGCCAGCAGCGGGCCCACTAGCGACGGGGAGCTGTTTTTT. Translation gives CASSGPTSDGELFF.

This chain joins TRBV21-1 and TRBJ2-2; the D call TRBD1 from the table was never checked on the DNA. TRBV21-1 is deemed a pseudogene. The CDR3 is made up of 17 amino acids. DNA of the CDR3: TGTGCCAGCAGCAAACCCCGCAGGGGACAGTCCACCGGGGAGCTGTTTTTT. It encodes CASSKPRRGQSTGELFF.

The chain joins TRBV30 to TRBJ1-2; 8 positions match TRBD1. CDR1 is GTSNPN, CDR2 SVGIG, per germline (reference sequence). Losses at the gene ends were 8 bases for V and 3 bases for J; bases not matched to a gene: 11. The CDR3 runs 14 residues. CDR3 coding DNA: TGTGCCCGGACGGACAGGGTTGGGGACTATGGCTACACCTTC. Translating it yields CARTDRVGDYGYTF.

The chain employs TRBV4-2 and TRBJ1-5, with TRBD1 identical over 8 bases. The V gene end was trimmed by 2 bases and the J gene end by 4 bases; junction bases not matched to a gene: 7. Per germline, CDR1 LGHNA and CDR2 YNFKEQ. The CDR3 spans 16 residues. CDR3 in amino acids: CASSQRPGQANQPQHF. The DNA for the CDR3 is TGTGCCAGCAGCCAAAGACCGGGACAGGCTAATCAGCCCCAGCATTTT.

The chain is built from TRBV12-3 or TRBV12-4 and TRBJ1-2; TRBD1 matches 8 bases. After removal of 6 bases from V and 7 bases from J, the junction contained 4 bases not matched to a gene. CDR3 length: 12 amino acids. This CDR3 is CASSSGGSGYTF. The CDR3 DNA is TGTGCCAGCAGCTCAGGGGGCTCTGGCTACACCTTC.

This chain links TRBV5-1 with TRBJ2-1; tentatively, D is TRBD1 (6 bases). The CDR3 length is 16 residues. Germline values: CDR1 SGHRS, CDR2 YFSETQ. The V and J ends lost 0 bases and 1 base respectively, with 11 bases between them. In DNA form, the CDR3 reads TGCGCCAGCAGCTTGGCCACAGGGACATCCTACAATGAGCAGTTCTTC. This codes for CASSLATGTSYNEQFF. The full variable domain, rest sourced from reference TRBV5-1 and TRBJ2-1, is KAGVTQTPRYLIKTRGQQVTLSCSPISGHRSVSWYQQTPGQGLQFLFEYFSETQRNKGNFPGRFSGRQFSNSRSEMNVSTLELGDSALYLCASSLATGTSYNEQFFGPGTRLTVL.

The chain has TRBV7-2 and TRBJ2-5, with 8 bases lining up with TRBD2. Germline V CDR1 and CDR2: SGHTA, FQGNSA. The CDR3 consists of 16 residues. Germline trimming cut 5 bases from V and 1 base from J; bases unmatched to any gene: 9. The CDR3 nucleotides read TGTGCCAGCAGCCGTTTCGGCGGGGGGTTCCAAGAGACCCAGTACTTC. Translating gives CASSRFGGGFQETQYF.

This chain joins TRBV13 and TRBJ2-2, with 13 bases fitting TRBD2. CDR3 length: 17 amino acids. The junction had 9 bases not matched to a gene; V was cut back by 5 bases and J by 6 bases. The germline V gene encodes CDR1 PRHDT and CDR2 FYEKMQ (reference sequence). The CDR3 region is CASSPGLAGKRAGELFF. The CDR3 DNA reads TGTGCCAGCAGCCCGGGACTAGCGGGGAAGCGTGCCGGGGAGCTGTTTTTT.

The rearrangement links TRBV12-3 or TRBV12-4 to TRBJ1-4; D possibly corresponds to TRBD1 (6 bases). The CDR3 totals 13 residues. V lost 5 bases and J 7 bases, leaving 11 bases between the germline ends. CDR3 nucleotide sequence: TGTGCCAGCAGTACAGGGAGGGGTGAAAAACTGTTTTTT. The encoded protein is CASSTGRGEKLFF.

The chain links TRBV5-1 to TRBJ2-3; 9 positions agree with TRBD2. Germline CDR1 reads SGHRS; CDR2 reads YFSETQ. The CDR3 sequence is 16 residues long. V lost 2 bases, J lost 1 base, and 5 bases stayed unmatched. Written as DNA, the CDR3 is TGCGCCAGCAGCTTCGGCGGGGGGGCTCGCACAGATACGCAGTATTTT. It encodes CASSFGGGARTDTQYF.

The V call is TRBV2, the J call TRBJ1-1; no clear D gene. The germline V and J ends were trimmed by 6 bases and 4 bases, with 18 bases remaining between them. Germline values: CDR1 SNHLY, CDR2 FYNNEI. The CDR3 loop spans 15 amino acids. The CDR3 nucleotides read TGTGCCAGCAGGATCCCCTCGAGTCTAGGCACTGAAGCTTTCTTT. It yields the protein CASRIPSSLGTEAFF.